The 14 T cell receptor beta chains below come from one sample, sequenced in a study of blood T cells in healthy people across ages (dated by TCRdb to the mid-2010s). Libraries were built with 5' RACE. The sequencer was an Illumina HiSeq 2500. A second roughly 7 to 11 cycle PCR used a sample-barcoded 5' primer and a J-beta primer mix. TCRdb reprocessed the public reads (quality trimming at Q25 with fastp, clone calling with MiXCR) and kept in-frame beta chains. Here each entry gathers all rows of one CDR3 protein and keeps the most common genes and DNA. This sample lists hundreds of thousands of distinct CDR3 sequences; about 25% were detected once. Jointly, the top ten make up approximately 3.7% of the sample. These data also featured in a second study, about T cells of mothers and their children.

Sequencing used blood. Receptor source: a boy younger than 10 in good health.

This chain joins TRBV13 and TRBJ2-3; D uncertain. The CDR3 is 14 amino acids. Trimming cost V 1 base and J 4 bases, with 9 bases left between them. CDR1 PRHDT and CDR2 FYEKMQ come from the germline V gene (reference sequence). The CDR3 protein is CASSLVWQSDTQYF. The CDR3, as DNA: TGTGCCAGCAGCTTAGTCTGGCAGTCAGATACGCAGTATTTT. Complete variable domain (other parts from reference TRBV13 and TRBJ2-3): AAGVIQSPRHLIKEKRETATLKCYPIPRHDTVYWYQQGPGQDPQFLISFYEKMQSDKGSIPDRFSAQQFSDYHSELNMSSLELGDSALYFCASSLVWQSDTQYFGPGTRLTVL.

There are a few counts of this clonotype. The CDR3 protein is CASSNGQGLNNGTNNEQFF. CDR3 nucleotide sequence: TGTGCCAGCAGCAACGGACAGGGGTTGAACAATGGGACGAACAATGAGCAGTTCTTC. The chain recombines TRBV21-1 with TRBJ2-1; the listed D gene, TRBD1, was not tested against the DNA. TRBV21-1 is an annotated pseudogene. This CDR3 comprises 19 residues.

The table lists this clonotype with a few counts. The rearrangement links TRBV20-1 to TRBJ1-3; D may be TRBD1 (6 bases). Germline values: CDR1 DFQATT, CDR2 SNEGSKA (reference sequence). The CDR3 runs 15 residues. V was shortened by 6 bases and J by 0 bases, with 15 bases between the two germline ends. The chain's CDR3 is CSAPKGGFSGNTIYF. CDR3 nucleotide sequence: TGCAGTGCCCCTAAGGGGGGTTTCTCTGGAAACACCATATATTTT.

The chain couples TRBV30 to TRBJ1-2, with 7 bases that match TRBD1. This CDR3 comprises 14 residues. V lost 7 bases and J lost 4; bases outside the gene matches: 12. Germline CDR1 GTSNPN, CDR2 SVGIG (reference sequence). This CDR3 reads CASSDMGQPYGYTF. The CDR3 DNA sequence: TGTGCCTCCTCGGATATGGGACAGCCCTATGGCTACACCTTC.

As DNA, the CDR3 is TGCGCCAGCAGCCACGGACTAGCGGGGAACACAGATACGCAGTATTTT. Translating gives CASSHGLAGNTDTQYF. V gene TRBV5-1 combines with J gene TRBJ2-3, with TRBD2 matching 12 bases. Losses at the gene ends were 4 bases for V and 2 bases for J; bases not matched to a gene: 5. Germline lookup yields CDR1 SGHRS and CDR2 YFSETQ. CDR3 length: 16 amino acids.

The rearrangement links TRBV2 to TRBJ1-4; 10 bases fit TRBD1. The CDR3 loop spans 16 amino acids. The germline V gene has CDR1 SNHLY and CDR2 FYNNEI. V was pared by 5 bases and J by 7 bases, with 10 bases of the junction left unmatched. The CDR3, as DNA: TGTGCCAGCAGTCGAATAATAGGACAGGGGGGTGAAAAACTGTTTTTT. Its translation is CASSRIIGQGGEKLFF.

The V and J genes are TRBV5-8 and TRBJ2-1; 14 bases map to TRBD2. This CDR3 is 18 amino acids long. The junction had 14 bases not matched to a gene; V was cut back by 4 bases and J by 8 bases. Germline V CDR1 and CDR2: SGHTS, YDEGEE. As DNA, the CDR3 is TGTGCCAGCAGCCTTGGACTAGCGGGGGGCCCTGTTATGGATGAGCAGTTCTTC. Encoded protein: CASSLGLAGGPVMDEQFF.

The table lists this clonotype with a few counts. V gene TRBV24-1 combines with J gene TRBJ2-5, with TRBD1 as a possible D gene (5 bases). The CDR3 extends over 15 amino acids. Looked up from germline, CDR1 is KGHDR and CDR2 is SFDVKD. Between the trimmed V and J ends, which lost 9 bases and 1 base, there was a span of 17 bases. CDR3: CATVNRQGRQETQYF. The CDR3 DNA sequence: TGTGCCACCGTCAATAGGCAGGGCCGCCAAGAGACCCAGTACTTC.

A few counts support this clonotype. The gene calls are TRBV15 and TRBJ1-2, with a possible D match to TRBD1 (5 bases). V was trimmed by 5 bases and J by 5 bases, leaving 18 bases between them. There are 15 residues in the CDR3. Germline V gives CDR1 LNHNV, CDR2 YYDKDF (reference sequence). The CDR3 DNA follows: TGTGCCACCAGCCTAGACAGTACCTTGGGATATGGCTACACCTTC. Translating gives CATSLDSTLGYGYTF.

This chain connects TRBV5-1 to TRBJ2-5; D is uncertain. Germline V gene lookup returns CDR1 SGHRS and CDR2 YFSETQ. The V gene lost 0 bases and the J gene lost 4 bases, with 10 bases spanning the gap. There are 14 residues in the CDR3. CDR3 protein: CASSLGSVAETQYF. CDR3 sequence (DNA): TGCGCCAGCAGCTTGGGCTCAGTAGCAGAGACCCAGTACTTC.

At least ten counts were recorded for this clonotype. The CDR3: CASSLDGNIQYF. The CDR3 DNA reads TGTGCCAGCAGCTTAGATGGGAACATTCAGTACTTC. The rearrangement links TRBV7-6 to TRBJ2-4; D gene uncertain. The CDR3 totals 12 residues. Trimming removed 1 base from V and 7 bases from J, with 5 bases in between. In germline, CDR1 is SGHVS, CDR2 FNYEAQ.

The chain joins TRBV11-2 to TRBJ1-1; D might be TRBD1 (6 bases). The germline V gene has CDR1 SGHAT and CDR2 FQNNGV. Trimming took 5 bases from V and 0 from J, leaving 19 bases between them. The CDR3 spans 17 residues. This CDR3 reads CASSPDQGPLMNTEAFF. The CDR3 DNA is TGTGCCAGCAGCCCCGATCAGGGGCCTTTAATGAACACTGAAGCTTTCTTT.

This clonotype turned up a few times. The chain employs TRBV6-2 or TRBV6-3 and TRBJ2-1, with D tentatively TRBD1 (5 bases). Trimming stripped 7 bases from V and 7 bases from J, with 8 bases between. CDR3 length: 11 residues. The germline CDR1 and CDR2 sequences are MNHEY and SVGEGT. Here the CDR3 DNA reads TGTGCCAGCATTTCAGGGAATGAGCAGTTCTTC. It is translated as CASISGNEQFF.

This clonotype was picked up many times. The chain couples TRBV2 to TRBJ2-7; D assignment may be TRBD1 or TRBD2 (6 bases each). CDR1 is SNHLY, CDR2 FYNNEI, per germline. V was clipped by 3 bases and J by 2 bases, with 11 bases between them. This CDR3 spans 14 amino acids. CDR3: CASSDKGGPYEQYF. The CDR3 bases are TGTGCCAGCAGTGATAAGGGGGGCCCCTACGAGCAGTACTTC.